Reported below is one T cell receptor beta chain. Its specificity is unknown. The CDR3 sequence is 15 residues long. V lost 3 bases to trimming and J lost 1 base, with 13 bases between them. Germline-derived CDR1 and CDR2 are SEHNR and FQNEAQ (reference sequence). Extracted RNA was reverse transcribed, and the resulting cDNA served as sequencing template. Assay: immunoSEQ multiplex PCR; the TCRdb copy retains only in-frame clones and omits some. The sample contains 79,000 or so clones, 66% of which appear only once. The record originates from a study of CD8+ T cells in alopecia areata. Study-wide background: A 6-month off-drug phase came after tofacitinib, which had lasted 6 to 18 months. General study points: Sequences from scalp samples also cover resident alphabeta T cells of normal skin. With one nonresponder, baseline CD8+ expansion's link to response remains uncertain.

Treatment noted: oral pan-JAK inhibitor, 5-10 mg twice daily. The sample consisted of CD8+ T cells sorted from blood, taken at week 24, from a patient treated with tofacitinib. The chain joins TRBV7-9 to TRBJ2-7; D is possibly TRBD2 (5 bases). This sequence was found in a human donor with alopecia areata. CDR3 sequence: CASSLSEVASYEQYF. The CDR3 region has the DNA TGTGCCAGCAGCTTGAGCGAGGTAGCGTCCTACGAGCAGTACTTC.